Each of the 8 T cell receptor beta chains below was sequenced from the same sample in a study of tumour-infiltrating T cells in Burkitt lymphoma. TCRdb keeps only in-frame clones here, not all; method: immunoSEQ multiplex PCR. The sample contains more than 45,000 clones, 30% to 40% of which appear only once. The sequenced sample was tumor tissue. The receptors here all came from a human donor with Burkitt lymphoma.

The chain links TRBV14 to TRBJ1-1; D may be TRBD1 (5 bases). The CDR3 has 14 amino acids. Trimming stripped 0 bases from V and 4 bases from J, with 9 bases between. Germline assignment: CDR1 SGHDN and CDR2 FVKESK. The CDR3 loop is CASSQDWGGTEAFF. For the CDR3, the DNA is TGTGCCAGCAGCCAAGACTGGGGGGGCACTGAAGCTTTCTTT.

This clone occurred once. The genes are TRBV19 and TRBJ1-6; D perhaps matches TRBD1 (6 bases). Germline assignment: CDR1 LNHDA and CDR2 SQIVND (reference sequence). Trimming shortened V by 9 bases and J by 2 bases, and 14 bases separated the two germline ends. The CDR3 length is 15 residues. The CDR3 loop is CASHKGGTYNSPLHF. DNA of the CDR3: TGTGCCAGCCACAAGGGGGGAACCTATAATTCACCCCTCCACTTT.

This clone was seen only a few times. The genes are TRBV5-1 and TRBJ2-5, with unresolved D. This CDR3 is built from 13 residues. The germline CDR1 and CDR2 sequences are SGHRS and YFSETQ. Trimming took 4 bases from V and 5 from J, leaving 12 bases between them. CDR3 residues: CASSPGSRETQYF. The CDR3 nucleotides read TGCGCCAGCAGCCCCGGCTCCCGGGAGACCCAGTACTTC. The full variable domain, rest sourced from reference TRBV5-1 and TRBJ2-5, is KAGVTQTPRYLIKTRGQQVTLSCSPISGHRSVSWYQQTPGQGLQFLFEYFSETQRNKGNFPGRFSGRQFSNSRSEMNVSTLELGDSALYLCASSPGSRETQYFGPGTRLLVL.

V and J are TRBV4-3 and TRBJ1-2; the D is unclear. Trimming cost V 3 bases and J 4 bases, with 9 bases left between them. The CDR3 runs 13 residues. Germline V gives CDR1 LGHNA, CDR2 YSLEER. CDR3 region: CASSQDDSYGYTF. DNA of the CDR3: TGCGCCAGCAGCCAGGACGATTCCTATGGCTACACCTTC.

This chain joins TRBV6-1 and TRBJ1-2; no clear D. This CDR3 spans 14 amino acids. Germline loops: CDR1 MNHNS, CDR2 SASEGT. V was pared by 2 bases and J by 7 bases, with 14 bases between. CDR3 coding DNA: TGTGCCAGCAGTGAATGGACGGGGAGGGCTGGCTACACCTTC. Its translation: CASSEWTGRAGYTF.

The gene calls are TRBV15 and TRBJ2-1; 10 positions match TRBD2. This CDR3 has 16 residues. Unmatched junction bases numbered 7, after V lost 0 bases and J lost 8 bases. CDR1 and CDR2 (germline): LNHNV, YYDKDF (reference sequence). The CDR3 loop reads CATSRDRIAGGDEQFF. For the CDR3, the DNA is TGTGCCACCAGCAGAGATAGGATAGCGGGGGGCGATGAGCAGTTCTTC.

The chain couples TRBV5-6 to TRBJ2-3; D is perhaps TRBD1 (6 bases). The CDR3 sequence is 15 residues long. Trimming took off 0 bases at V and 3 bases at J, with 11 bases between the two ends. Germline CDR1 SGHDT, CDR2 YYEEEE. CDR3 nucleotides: TGTGCCAGCAGCTTGGAACAGGGATGGACAGATACGCAGTATTTT. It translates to CASSLEQGWTDTQYF.

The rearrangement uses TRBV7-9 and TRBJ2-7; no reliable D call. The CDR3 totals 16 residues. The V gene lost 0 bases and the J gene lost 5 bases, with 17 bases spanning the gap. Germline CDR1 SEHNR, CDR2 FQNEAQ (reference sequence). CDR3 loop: CASSLATHRMFNEQYF. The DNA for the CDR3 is TGTGCCAGCAGCTTAGCTACCCACCGGATGTTCAACGAGCAGTACTTC.